The source of this T cell receptor (beta chain) is a study of blood T cell repertoires in COVID-19. At the level of the study: Spain, Italy and the United States supplied samples that represented acute and convalescent COVID-19. In each case, the material was cDNA or gDNA derived from T cells, B-cell-depleted T cells, or PBMCs.

In the authors' methods: How many nucleated cells were present was estimated from reference gene primer amplification. Sequenced by immunoSEQ multiplex PCR; TCRdb stores in-frame clones only, minus some. The D gene and trimming were derived from the DNA, and the V and J assignments and clone size from that table. The table has about 160,000 clones, more than 60% seen once. The junction had 5 bases not matched to a gene; V was cut back by 3 bases and J by 3 bases. This CDR3 spans 15 amino acids. Germline CDR1 reads SGHDN; CDR2 reads FVKESK. The source material was peripheral blood. This TCR came from a man between 65 and 85 years old with acute or convalescent COVID-19. J is TRBJ1-1 and V is TRBV14, with 9 bases identical to TRBD1. CDR3 loop: CASSHHRDRDTEAFF. DNA of the CDR3: TGTGCCAGCAGCCATCACCGGGACAGGGACACTGAAGCTTTCTTT.